This TCR beta chain stems from a study of post-analysis software for immune sequencing data. Study-level background: Disease trajectories encompassed relapsing-remitting, secondary progressive and progressive-relapsing multiple sclerosis.

cDNA libraries for TCR beta contained unique molecular identifiers. Between about 1 and 11 million T cells gave rise to 500,000 to 600,000 cDNA molecules. MiXCR, run by TCRdb on the PCR reads, gives a single entry per CDR3 protein. The table has roughly 700,000 distinct CDR3 sequences, just under 30% seen once. This clonotype was seen just once. Its target is not known. Losses at the gene ends were 5 bases for V and 7 bases for J; bases not matched to a gene: 6. CDR3 length equals 15 residues. Germline CDR1 reads SGHTA; CDR2 reads FQGNSA. Whole-study findings and limits: Co-batched samples clustered tightly together by F measure. With TRBV5-6, TRBV5-1 and TRBV20-1 included, roughly five TRBV segments were more frequent in patients than in controls. Normalized Chao1 diversity was significantly reduced in patients versus controls.

V and J are TRBV7-2 and TRBJ1-4; TRBD1 matches 11 bases. The sequence derives from a girl aged 5-17 years with multiple sclerosis. Specimen: blood. This chain's CDR3 is CASSSRTGGIEKLFF. As DNA, the CDR3 is TGTGCCAGCAGCAGCCGGACAGGGGGCATTGAAAAACTGTTTTTT.